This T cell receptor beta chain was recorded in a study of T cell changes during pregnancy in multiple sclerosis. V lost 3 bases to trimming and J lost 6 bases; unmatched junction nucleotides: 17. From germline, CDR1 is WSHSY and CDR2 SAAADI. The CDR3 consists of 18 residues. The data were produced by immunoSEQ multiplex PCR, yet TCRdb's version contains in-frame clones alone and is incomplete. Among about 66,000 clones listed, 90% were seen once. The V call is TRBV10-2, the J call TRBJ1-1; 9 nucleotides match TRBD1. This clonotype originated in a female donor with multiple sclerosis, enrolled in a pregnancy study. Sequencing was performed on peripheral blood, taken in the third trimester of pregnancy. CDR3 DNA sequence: TGCGCCAGCAGTGATGCGGGGTTTACAGGGGGCAAGTACCCTGAAGCTTTCTTT. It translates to CASSDAGFTGGKYPEAFF.